This TCR beta chain was identified during a study of Ad26.COV2.S vaccination and SARS-CoV-2 variants. Overall study: Ad26.COV2.S, an intramuscular injection, was given once or twice 56 days apart. Study results and limitations: Total T cell responses were possibly underestimated by TCR breadth and depth analyses.

Some clones are missing from TCRdb's copy, which holds only in-frame ones; the method was immunoSEQ multiplex PCR. In the table there are about 420,000 clones, around 87% of which are singletons. The germline V and J ends were trimmed by 4 bases and 0 bases, with 3 bases remaining between them. The germline CDR1 and CDR2 sequences are MGHRA and YSYEKL. The CDR3 loop spans 13 amino acids. To note about this clone: What it binds is unknown. Other nucleotide sequences in the sample specify the same CDR3.

Treatment given: roughly 18 received Ad26.COV2.S at low or high dose, single or two shots; several received placebo; per-sample allocation not given. Repertoires come from day 63 after the first vaccine or placebo injection. This sequence was found in a person between 18 and 65 years old who received the Ad26.COV2.S COVID-19 vaccine or a placebo. The sequencing used peripheral blood, collected in a trial of Ad26.COV2.S vaccine versus placebo. The chain uses TRBV4-1 and TRBJ2-2, with D uncertain. Here the CDR3 DNA reads TGCGCCAGCAGCCCTTCGAACACCGGGGAGCTGTTTTTT. This sequence encodes CASSPSNTGELFF.